This T cell receptor (beta chain) was profiled in a study of neoadjuvant anti-PD-1 for oral cavity cancer. Study-level information: Patients without progression received a fourth nivolumab dose around day 43, then surgical resection on days 50-56.

Using immunoSEQ multiplex PCR, the repertoire was profiled, and TCRdb retains in-frame clones only, with some absent. The sample lists tens of thousands of clones; around four fifths were seen once. No culture or expansion preceded analysis of these blood cells. CDR3 length equals 17 residues. Germline V lookup: CDR1 MGHRA, CDR2 YSYEKL. Turning to this clone: At one end the junction does not follow the germline gene, possibly because of a read error.

Sequences were derived from PBMCs, sampled before nivolumab (anti-PD-1) treatment. J is TRBJ2-5 and V is TRBV4-1; TRBD1 matches 11 bases. The sequence came from a person aged 40-85 years with oral cavity squamous cell carcinoma. The CDR3 reads CASSQGDRGARQVAQYF. The CDR3 DNA reads as TGCGCCAGCAGTCAAGGGGACAGGGGGGCAAGGCAGGTGGCCCAGTACTTC.